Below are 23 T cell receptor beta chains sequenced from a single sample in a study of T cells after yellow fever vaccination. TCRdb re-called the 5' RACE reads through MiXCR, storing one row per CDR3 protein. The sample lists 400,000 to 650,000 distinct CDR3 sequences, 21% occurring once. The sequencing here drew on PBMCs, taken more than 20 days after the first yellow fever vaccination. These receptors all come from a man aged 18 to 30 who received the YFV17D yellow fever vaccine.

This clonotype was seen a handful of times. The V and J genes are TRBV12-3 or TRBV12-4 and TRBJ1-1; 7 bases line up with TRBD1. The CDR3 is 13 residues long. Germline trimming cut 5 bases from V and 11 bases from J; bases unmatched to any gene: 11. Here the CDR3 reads CASSPQGGSAAFF. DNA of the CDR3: TGTGCCAGCAGTCCCCAGGGGGGCTCGGCGGCTTTCTTT.

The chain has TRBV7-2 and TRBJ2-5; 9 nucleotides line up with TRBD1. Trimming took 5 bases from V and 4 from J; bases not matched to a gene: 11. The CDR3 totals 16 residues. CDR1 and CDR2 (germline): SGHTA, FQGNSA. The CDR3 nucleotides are TGTGCCAGCAGCGTAGTGGGGACAGGGAAGACAGAGACCCAGTACTTC. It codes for CASSVVGTGKTETQYF. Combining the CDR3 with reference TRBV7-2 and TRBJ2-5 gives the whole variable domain GAGVSQSPSNKVTEKGKDVELRCDPISGHTALYWYRQSLGQGLEFLIYFQGNSAPDKSGLPSDRFSAERTGGSVSTLTIQRTQQEDSAVYLCASSVVGTGKTETQYFGPGTRLLVL.

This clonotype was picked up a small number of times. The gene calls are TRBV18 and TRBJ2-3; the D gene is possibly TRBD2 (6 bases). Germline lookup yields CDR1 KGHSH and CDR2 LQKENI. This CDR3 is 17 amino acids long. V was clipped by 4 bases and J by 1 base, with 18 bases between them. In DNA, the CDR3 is TGTGCCAGCTCACACTCTCCAGTAGCGGTTCGCACAGATACGCAGTATTTT. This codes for CASSHSPVAVRTDTQYF.

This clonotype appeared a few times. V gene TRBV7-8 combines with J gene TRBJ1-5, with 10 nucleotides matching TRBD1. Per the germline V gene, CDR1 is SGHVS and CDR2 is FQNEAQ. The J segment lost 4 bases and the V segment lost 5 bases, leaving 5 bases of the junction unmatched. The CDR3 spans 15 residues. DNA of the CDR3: TGTGCCAGCAGCCCCACGGGACAGGGGAATCAGCCCCAGCATTTT. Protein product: CASSPTGQGNQPQHF.

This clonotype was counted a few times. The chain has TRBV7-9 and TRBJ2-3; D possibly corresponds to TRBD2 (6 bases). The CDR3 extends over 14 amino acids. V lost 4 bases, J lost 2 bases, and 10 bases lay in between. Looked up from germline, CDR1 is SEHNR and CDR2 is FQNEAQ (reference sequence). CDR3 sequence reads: CASSWGLSTDTQYF. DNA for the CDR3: TGTGCCAGCAGCTGGGGACTGTCCACAGATACGCAGTATTTT. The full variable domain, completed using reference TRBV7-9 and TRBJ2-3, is DTGVSQNPRHKITKRGQNVTFRCDPISEHNRLYWYRQTLGQGPEFLTYFQNEAQLEKSRLLSDRFSAERPKGSFSTLEIQRTEQGDSAMYLCASSWGLSTDTQYFGPGTRLTVL.

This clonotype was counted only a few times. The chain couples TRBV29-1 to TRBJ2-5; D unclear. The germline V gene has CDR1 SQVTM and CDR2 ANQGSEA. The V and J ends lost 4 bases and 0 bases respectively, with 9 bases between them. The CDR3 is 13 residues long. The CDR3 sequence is CSVVPENQETQYF. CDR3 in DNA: TGCAGCGTTGTGCCAGAAAACCAAGAGACCCAGTACTTC.

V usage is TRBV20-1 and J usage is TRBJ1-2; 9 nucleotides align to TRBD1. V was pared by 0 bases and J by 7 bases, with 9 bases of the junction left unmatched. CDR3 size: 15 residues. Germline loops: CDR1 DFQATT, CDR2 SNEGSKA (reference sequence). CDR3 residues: CSARDPGQGQAGYTF. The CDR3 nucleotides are TGCAGTGCTAGAGATCCGGGACAGGGACAAGCTGGCTACACCTTC.

The CDR3 sequence is CASSRDIETQYF. The CDR3 region has the DNA TGTGCCAGCAGTCGCGACATAGAGACCCAGTACTTC. V and J are TRBV7-9 and TRBJ2-5, with D uncertain. The ends were cut back, 6 bases at V and 4 bases at J, with 9 bases in the middle. The CDR3 runs 12 residues. Looked up from germline, CDR1 is SEHNR and CDR2 is FQNEAQ (reference sequence).

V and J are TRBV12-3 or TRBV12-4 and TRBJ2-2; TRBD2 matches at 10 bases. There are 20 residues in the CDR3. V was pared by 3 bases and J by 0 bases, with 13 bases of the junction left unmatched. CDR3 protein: CASSFAQRGGLISNTGELFF. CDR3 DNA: TGTGCCAGCAGTTTTGCCCAGCGGGGGGGGCTAATATCGAACACCGGGGAGCTGTTTTTT.

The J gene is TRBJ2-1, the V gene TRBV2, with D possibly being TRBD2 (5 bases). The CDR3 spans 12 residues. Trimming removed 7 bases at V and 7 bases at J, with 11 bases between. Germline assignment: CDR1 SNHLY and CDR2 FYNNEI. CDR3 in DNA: TGTGCCAGCACTTTTCTAGCAAATGAGCAGTTCTTC. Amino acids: CASTFLANEQFF.

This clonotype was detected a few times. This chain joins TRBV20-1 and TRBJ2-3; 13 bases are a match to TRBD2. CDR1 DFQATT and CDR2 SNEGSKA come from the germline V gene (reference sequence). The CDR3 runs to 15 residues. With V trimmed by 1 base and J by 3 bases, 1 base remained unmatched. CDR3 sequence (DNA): TGCAGTGCTAGAGCACTAGCGGGGGGGACAGATACGCAGTATTTT. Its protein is CSARALAGGTDTQYF.

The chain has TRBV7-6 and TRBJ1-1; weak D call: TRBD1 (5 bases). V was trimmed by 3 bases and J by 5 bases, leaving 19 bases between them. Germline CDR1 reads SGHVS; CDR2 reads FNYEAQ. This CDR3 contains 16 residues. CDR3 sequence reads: CASSFGVTGPETEAFF. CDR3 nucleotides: TGTGCCAGCAGCTTTGGGGTAACAGGTCCGGAGACTGAAGCTTTCTTT.

As DNA, the CDR3 is TGTGCCAGCAGCTTCTCGGCACCGGGACAGGGTGGGGATACGCAGTATTTT. Translated, it gives CASSFSAPGQGGDTQYF. This chain connects TRBV12-3 or TRBV12-4 to TRBJ2-3, with 9 bases identical to TRBD1. There are 17 residues in the CDR3. J lost 6 bases, V lost 6 bases, and 16 bases had no gene match.

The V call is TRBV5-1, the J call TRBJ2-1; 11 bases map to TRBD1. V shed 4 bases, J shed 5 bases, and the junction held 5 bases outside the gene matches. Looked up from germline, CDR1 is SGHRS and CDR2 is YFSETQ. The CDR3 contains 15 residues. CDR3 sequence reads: CASSAGTGGHNEQFF. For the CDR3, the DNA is TGCGCCAGCAGCGCCGGGACAGGGGGTCACAATGAGCAGTTCTTC.

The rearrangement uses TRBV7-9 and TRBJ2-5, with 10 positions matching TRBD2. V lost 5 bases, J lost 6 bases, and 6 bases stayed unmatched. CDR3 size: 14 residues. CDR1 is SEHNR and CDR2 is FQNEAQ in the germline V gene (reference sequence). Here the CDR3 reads CASSQLAGVKTQYF. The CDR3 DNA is TGTGCCAGCAGCCAGCTAGCGGGGGTAAAGACCCAGTACTTC.

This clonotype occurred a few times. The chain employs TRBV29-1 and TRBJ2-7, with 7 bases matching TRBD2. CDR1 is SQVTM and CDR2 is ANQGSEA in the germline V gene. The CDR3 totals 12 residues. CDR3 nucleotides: TGCAGGCACCCTTGGGGGGGCTACGAGCAGTACTTC. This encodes CRHPWGGYEQYF.

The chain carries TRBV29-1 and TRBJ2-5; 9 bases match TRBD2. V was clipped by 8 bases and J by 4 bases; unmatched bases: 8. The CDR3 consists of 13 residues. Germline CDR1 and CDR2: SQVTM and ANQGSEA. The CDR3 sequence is CSSGQAGGETQYF. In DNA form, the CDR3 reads TGCAGCTCAGGACAAGCGGGGGGAGAGACCCAGTACTTC.

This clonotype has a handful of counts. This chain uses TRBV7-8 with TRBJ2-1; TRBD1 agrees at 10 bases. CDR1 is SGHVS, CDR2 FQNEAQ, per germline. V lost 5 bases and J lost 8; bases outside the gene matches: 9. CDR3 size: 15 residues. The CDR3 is CASSVRDRGSDEQFF. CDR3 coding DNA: TGTGCCAGCAGCGTCCGGGACAGGGGTTCCGATGAGCAGTTCTTC. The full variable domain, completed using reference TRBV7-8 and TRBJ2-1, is GAGVSQSPRYKVAKRGQDVALRCDPISGHVSLFWYQQALGQGPEFLTYFQNEAQLDKSGLPSDRFFAERPEGSVSTLKIQRTQQEDSAVYLCASSVRDRGSDEQFFGPGTRLTVL.

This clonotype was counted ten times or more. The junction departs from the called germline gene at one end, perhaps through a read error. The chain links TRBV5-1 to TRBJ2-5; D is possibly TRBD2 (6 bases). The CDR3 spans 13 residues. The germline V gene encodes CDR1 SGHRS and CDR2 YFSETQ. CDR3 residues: CASSLAVEETQYF. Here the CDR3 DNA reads TGTGCCAGCAGCTTAGCGGTAGAGGAGACCCAGTACTTC.

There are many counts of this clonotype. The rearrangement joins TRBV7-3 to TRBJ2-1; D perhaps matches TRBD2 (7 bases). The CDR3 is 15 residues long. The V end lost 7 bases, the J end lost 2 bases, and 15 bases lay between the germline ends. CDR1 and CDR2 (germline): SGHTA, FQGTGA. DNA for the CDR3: TGTGCCAGCACCCAAGGGGGGGCCCCCTACAATGAGCAGTTCTTC. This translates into CASTQGGAPYNEQFF.

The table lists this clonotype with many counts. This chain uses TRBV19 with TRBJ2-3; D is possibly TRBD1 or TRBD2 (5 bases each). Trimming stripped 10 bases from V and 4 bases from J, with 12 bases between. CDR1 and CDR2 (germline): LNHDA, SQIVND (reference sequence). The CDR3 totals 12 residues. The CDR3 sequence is CATSGRSDTQYF. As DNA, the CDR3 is TGTGCCACCTCGGGGCGGTCAGATACGCAGTATTTT.

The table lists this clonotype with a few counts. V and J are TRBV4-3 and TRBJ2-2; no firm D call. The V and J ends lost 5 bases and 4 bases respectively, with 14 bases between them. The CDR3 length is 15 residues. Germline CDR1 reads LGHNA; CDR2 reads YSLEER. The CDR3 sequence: CASSYIIGITGELFF. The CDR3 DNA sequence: TGCGCCAGCAGCTACATAATTGGGATCACCGGGGAGCTGTTTTTT.

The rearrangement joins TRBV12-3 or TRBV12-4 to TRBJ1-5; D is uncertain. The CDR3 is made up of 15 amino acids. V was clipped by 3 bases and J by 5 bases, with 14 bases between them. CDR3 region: CASSFGGYSDQPQHF. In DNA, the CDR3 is TGTGCCAGCAGTTTCGGCGGTTACAGCGATCAGCCCCAGCATTTT.